Below, 5 T cell receptor beta chains from the same sample are listed, as sequenced in a study of cytomegalovirus exposure and HLA in healthy donors. PCR involved 60 Vbeta and 13 Jbeta primers. The repertoire was sequenced with immunoSEQ multiplex PCR; TCRdb's copy has only in-frame clones and lacks some. The sample yields roughly 130,000 clones, roughly 78% seen once. Sequenced input: PBMCs. The receptors derive from a man between 25 and 39 years old in good health and CMV-seronegative.

The chain is built from TRBV25-1 and TRBJ2-7; D is unclear. The germline V gene encodes CDR1 MGHDK and CDR2 SYGVNS. Trimming took 0 bases from V and 5 from J, leaving 11 bases between them. The CDR3 runs to 14 residues. DNA for the CDR3: TGTGCCAGCAGTGAATACCACCCCGCGGACGAGCAGTACTTC. It is translated as CASSEYHPADEQYF.

The rearrangement joins TRBV10-3 to TRBJ2-7, with D perhaps matching TRBD1 (6 bases). Germline CDR1 ENHRY, CDR2 SYGVKD. This CDR3 is 13 amino acids long. The ends were cut back, 6 bases at V and 9 bases at J, with 18 bases in the middle. DNA of the CDR3: TGTGCCATCAGGCCTGTACAGGGCACGGGGCAGTACTTC. This codes for CAIRPVQGTGQYF.

DNA of the CDR3: TGCGCCAGCAGCCAATTTCAGACAGGGAGCAGCGAGCAGTACTTC. Amino acid sequence: CASSQFQTGSSEQYF. The chain combines TRBV4-1 with TRBJ2-7; 7 bases match TRBD1. Per germline, CDR1 MGHRA and CDR2 YSYEKL. The CDR3 runs 15 residues. The V segment lost 2 bases and the J segment 6 bases; nucleotides outside the gene matches: 10.

The J gene is TRBJ2-3, the V gene TRBV6-4, with 12 bases that match TRBD2. The V gene's germline CDR1 is MRHNA and CDR2 SNTAGT. The ends lost 4 bases at V and 4 bases at J; junction bases unmatched: 6. This CDR3 is built from 16 residues. CDR3 nucleotide sequence: TGTGCCAGCAGTGCCTCTAGCGGGGGGGCGGCAGATACGCAGTATTTT. Translating gives CASSASSGGAADTQYF.

The chain links TRBV20-1 to TRBJ1-2; D might be TRBD1 (5 bases). Looked up from germline, CDR1 is DFQATT and CDR2 is SNEGSKA (reference sequence). V was trimmed by 7 bases and J by 5 bases, leaving 11 bases between them. CDR3 length equals 11 residues. CDR3 sequence reads: CSVGGVYGYTF. The DNA of the CDR3 is TGCAGTGTGGGGGGTGTTTATGGCTACACCTTC.